These 22 T cell receptor beta chains originate from one sample sequenced in a study of blood T cell repertoires in COVID-19. Sequencing used immunoSEQ multiplex PCR; TCRdb keeps in-frame clones, though not all of them. The sample gives about 120,000 clones, 85% to 90% of which show up once; 5.5% is in the top ten. The sample comprised peripheral blood. These receptor sequences come from a woman aged 60-75 years with COVID-19, enrolled during active disease.

The CDR3 nucleotides read TGCGCCAGCAGCTTGGACGGGGGGCTCGGTAGAAATGAGCAGTTCTTC. Its translation: CASSLDGGLGRNEQFF. The J gene is TRBJ2-1, the V gene TRBV5-1, with D possibly TRBD2 on 7 matching bases. V lost 0 bases and J 7 bases, leaving 17 bases between the germline ends. The CDR3 is made up of 16 amino acids. The germline gives CDR1 SGHRS, CDR2 YFSETQ.

The rearrangement joins TRBV6-5 to TRBJ2-7, with a tentative D call TRBD2 (6 bases). Germline V CDR1 and CDR2: MNHEY, SVGAGI. The length of the CDR3 is 13 residues. V lost 6 bases to trimming and J lost 7 bases, with 16 bases between them. The CDR3, as DNA: TGTGCCAGCAGCCGCCGTCAAGGAGGGGAGCAGTACTTC. Protein sequence: CASSRRQGGEQYF.

V gene TRBV10-2 combines with J gene TRBJ1-2; 12 bases line up with TRBD1. Germline-derived CDR1 and CDR2 are WSHSY and SAAADI. The trim removed 5 bases at V and 3 bases at J, leaving 4 bases unmatched. This CDR3 comprises 15 residues. The CDR3 region has the DNA TGCGCCAGCAGTTCCGGGACAGGGGGCTACTATGGCTACACCTTC. It is translated as CASSSGTGGYYGYTF.

This clone showed up just once. The chain is built from TRBV6-5 and TRBJ2-2, with TRBD2 matching 7 bases. After removal of 2 bases from V and 1 base from J, the junction contained 4 bases not matched to a gene. Germline values: CDR1 MNHEY, CDR2 SVGAGI. The CDR3 contains 16 residues. DNA for the CDR3: TGTGCCAGCAGTTACCGGCCGGGGGGGAACACCGGGGAGCTGTTTTTT. It is translated as CASSYRPGGNTGELFF.

The J gene is TRBJ2-1, the V gene TRBV6-2 or TRBV6-3, with D perhaps matching TRBD1 (6 bases). Per the germline V gene, CDR1 is MNHEY and CDR2 is SVGEGT. The CDR3 spans 14 residues. Trimming shortened V by 4 bases and J by 5 bases, and 12 bases separated the two germline ends. CDR3 bases: TGTGCCAGCAGTTTACAGGGCTTCGACAATGAGCAGTTCTTC. As protein: CASSLQGFDNEQFF.

This clone was recorded only once. The chain uses TRBV5-1 and TRBJ2-2, with TRBD1 matching 8 bases. V dropped 1 base and J dropped 6; count of bases not matched to a gene: 17. Germline lookup yields CDR1 SGHRS and CDR2 YFSETQ. CDR3 length equals 19 residues. DNA of the CDR3: TGCGCCAGCAGCTTGCCTCTTCGAGACAGGGGAAGCTTGGCCGGGGAGCTGTTTTTT. Translation: CASSLPLRDRGSLAGELFF.

The chain combines TRBV2 with TRBJ1-2, with 7 bases identical to TRBD1. Germline V CDR1 and CDR2: SNHLY, FYNNEI. This CDR3 has 14 residues. The J segment lost 8 bases and the V segment lost 7 bases, leaving 13 bases of the junction unmatched. The CDR3 sequence is CASTARTGTGGYTF. CDR3 bases: TGTGCCAGCACCGCCCGGACAGGTACGGGAGGCTACACCTTC.

The chain recombines TRBV13 with TRBJ2-1, with TRBD2 identical over 13 bases. Trimming removed 0 bases from V and 8 bases from J; junction bases left unmatched: 4. Germline lookup yields CDR1 PRHDT and CDR2 FYEKMQ (reference sequence). The CDR3 is 16 amino acids. In DNA, the CDR3 is TGTGCCAGCAGCTTAGGGACTAGCGGGGGGCGGGATGAGCAGTTCTTC. This encodes CASSLGTSGGRDEQFF.

This rearrangement joins TRBV27 to TRBJ1-6; 7 bases are a match to TRBD1. The germline CDR1 and CDR2 sequences are MNHEY and SMNVEV (reference sequence). The CDR3 is 13 residues long. With 10 bases clipped from V and 8 bases from J, the junction kept 8 bases outside the gene matches. The DNA for the CDR3 is TGTGCCACCCGGACAGGTCGGGATTCACCCCTCCACTTT. Amino acids: CATRTGRDSPLHF.

This chain joins TRBV7-8 and TRBJ1-1; D possibly corresponds to TRBD1 (6 bases). Germline CDR1 reads SGHVS; CDR2 reads FQNEAQ. V shed 2 bases and J shed 7 bases, with 11 bases lying between them. The CDR3 loop spans 13 amino acids. CDR3 in DNA: TGTGCCAGCAGCTTAAGTAGGGGGATTGAAGCTTTCTTT. Amino acids: CASSLSRGIEAFF.

This clone was picked up one time. This chain links TRBV27 with TRBJ1-2; no definite D call. This CDR3 has 16 residues. Per the germline V gene, CDR1 is MNHEY and CDR2 is SMNVEV (reference sequence). Trimming cost V 5 bases and J 4 bases, with 20 bases left between them. The CDR3 reads CASSLNRADGGYGYTF. The CDR3 DNA reads TGTGCCAGCAGTCTAAATAGAGCGGACGGAGGCTATGGCTACACCTTC.

The V call is TRBV4-1, the J call TRBJ2-3; 8 bases are shared with TRBD2. V shed 4 bases and J 2 bases; nucleotides not matched to a gene: 5. Looked up from germline, CDR1 is MGHRA and CDR2 is YSYEKL. The CDR3 has 15 residues. The CDR3 reads CASSPAGVYTDTQYF. The CDR3, as DNA: TGCGCCAGCAGCCCAGCGGGGGTCTACACAGATACGCAGTATTTT.

The chain links TRBV2 to TRBJ2-3; 7 bases agree with TRBD2. The CDR3 runs to 15 residues. CDR1 and CDR2 from the germline V gene are SNHLY and FYNNEI. V shed 6 bases, J shed 7 bases, and the junction held 13 bases outside the gene matches. For the CDR3, the DNA is TGTGCCAGCAGGCCCCCTCGGGGGGAACCTCATACGCAGTATTTT. Encoded protein: CASRPPRGEPHTQYF. Together with reference TRBV2 and TRBJ2-3, the CDR3 gives the full variable domain: EPEVTQTPSHQVTQMGQEVILRCVPISNHLYFYWYRQILGQKVEFLVSFYNNEISEKSEIFDDQFSVERPDGSNFTLKIRSTKLEDSAMYFCASRPPRGEPHTQYFGPGTRLTVL.

The chain has TRBV5-1 and TRBJ1-2; 10 bases match TRBD1. The trim removed 4 bases at V and 4 bases at J, leaving 4 bases unmatched. There are 14 residues in the CDR3. Germline-derived CDR1 and CDR2 are SGHRS and YFSETQ. The CDR3 bases are TGCGCCAGCAGCGAGACAGGGGGCGGCTATGGCTACACCTTC. It encodes CASSETGGGYGYTF.

The V and J genes are TRBV6-4 and TRBJ1-5; D is perhaps TRBD1 (5 bases). The germline V and J ends were trimmed by 6 bases and 2 bases, with 14 bases remaining between them. Germline assignment: CDR1 MRHNA and CDR2 SNTAGT. This CDR3 is 15 amino acids long. The CDR3 DNA reads as TGTGCCAGCAGGACCCCGGGGGAGGGCAATCAGCCCCAGCATTTT. It encodes CASRTPGEGNQPQHF.

The chain has TRBV19 and TRBJ2-1; 9 positions agree with TRBD2. The germline V gene encodes CDR1 LNHDA and CDR2 SQIVND (reference sequence). Trimming cost V 2 bases and J 4 bases; bases outside gene matches: 0. The CDR3 loop spans 14 amino acids. The CDR3 sequence is CASSILAGYNEQFF. The CDR3 DNA is TGTGCCAGTAGTATACTAGCGGGGTACAATGAGCAGTTCTTC.

The gene calls are TRBV19 and TRBJ1-1; the D is unclear. CDR1 and CDR2 from the germline V gene are LNHDA and SQIVND (reference sequence). The length of the CDR3 is 13 residues. The V gene lost 4 bases and the J gene lost 1 base, with 7 bases spanning the gap. The CDR3 is CASSTQKNTEAFF. CDR3 nucleotides: TGTGCCAGTAGTACTCAGAAGAACACTGAAGCTTTCTTT.

This chain connects TRBV23-1 to TRBJ2-7; possibly TRBD1 for D (6 bases). TRBV23-1 is treated as an ORF (open reading frame) with a function not yet certain. The V gene lost 3 bases and the J gene lost 3 bases, with 18 bases spanning the gap. CDR3 length: 16 amino acids. The chain's CDR3 is CASSHKKGDTDYEQYF. The CDR3 coding sequence is TGCGCCAGCAGTCATAAAAAGGGGGACACGGACTACGAGCAGTACTTC.

J is TRBJ1-1 and V is TRBV7-2; the D gene is possibly TRBD1 (5 bases). V was trimmed by 4 bases and J by 1 base, leaving 13 bases between them. In germline, CDR1 is SGHTA, CDR2 FQGNSA. CDR3 length: 15 residues. The CDR3 is CASSSLGGRNTEAFF. CDR3 DNA sequence: TGTGCCAGCAGCTCTCTCGGGGGGAGGAACACTGAAGCTTTCTTT.

V gene TRBV5-1 combines with J gene TRBJ1-3, with unresolved D. CDR3 length: 14 residues. V was cut by 5 bases and J by 3 bases, with 12 bases left in between. Germline values: CDR1 SGHRS, CDR2 YFSETQ. The CDR3 loop reads CASRSGQIGNTIYF. In nucleotides, the CDR3 is TGCGCCAGCAGATCTGGCCAGATTGGAAACACCATATATTTT.

This chain links TRBV13 with TRBJ2-7, with 7 bases aligning to TRBD2. The CDR3 loop spans 16 amino acids. Germline loops: CDR1 PRHDT, CDR2 FYEKMQ (reference sequence). J lost 3 bases, V lost 0 bases, and 8 bases had no gene match. The CDR3 protein is CASSLGVGGGNYEQYF. The CDR3 bases are TGTGCCAGCAGCTTAGGTGTGGGCGGGGGAAACTACGAGCAGTACTTC.

J is TRBJ2-5 and V is TRBV5-1, with D perhaps matching TRBD1 (6 bases). The germline gives CDR1 SGHRS, CDR2 YFSETQ. The CDR3 has 15 amino acids. Trimming removed 4 bases from V and 2 bases from J, with 15 bases in between. The DNA for the CDR3 is TGCGCCAGCAGCCTACAGACAGGAGATCAAGAGACCCAGTACTTC. As protein: CASSLQTGDQETQYF.